These 14 T cell receptor beta chains came from one sample sequenced in a study of vaccination and CD4 T cells after COVID-19. Once obtained from cultured CD4+ T cells, the DNA was sequenced using the Oncomine TCR Beta short-read assay. TCRdb reprocessed the PCR reads via MiXCR and lists one record per CDR3 protein. The sample shows roughly 9,300 distinct CDR3 sequences, roughly 64% of them seen only once. The treatment was: approximately 9-day PBMC culture with coronavirus spike peptide pools or control peptides (ViraFEST assay). Their target antigens are unknown. Sequenced: CD4+ T cells from blood, cultured in vitro. The source is a human donor who had recovered from COVID-19.

The chain uses TRBV7-2 and TRBJ1-5, with D uncertain. V shed 2 bases and J shed 1 base, with 15 bases lying between them. Germline CDR1 reads SGHTA; CDR2 reads FQGNSA. The CDR3 length is 17 residues. The CDR3 region is CASSLIGSQRSNQPQHF. The CDR3 DNA is TGTGCCAGCAGCTTAATTGGTTCGCAGCGGAGCAATCAGCCCCAGCATTTT.

The chain couples TRBV5-1 to TRBJ2-3, with a tentative D call TRBD2 (6 bases). V was clipped by 2 bases and J by 6 bases, with 13 bases between them. Per germline, CDR1 SGHRS and CDR2 YFSETQ. The CDR3 runs 14 residues. CDR3 coding DNA: TGCGCCAGCAGCTTTGGACCGGGGGAGGATACGCAGTATTTT. This codes for CASSFGPGEDTQYF.

Sample share makes this clonotype medium-sized. This chain uses TRBV7-9 with TRBJ2-5, with a weak D call TRBD1 (6 bases). V was clipped by 3 bases and J by 10 bases, with 15 bases between them. Per the germline V gene, CDR1 is SEHNR and CDR2 is FQNEAQ (reference sequence). This CDR3 has 13 amino acids. The CDR3 spells CASSFGSRGSQYF. The CDR3 nucleotides read TGTGCCAGCAGCTTTGGGTCGAGGGGGAGCCAGTACTTC.

This clonotype was picked up one time. The gene calls are TRBV6-1 and TRBJ1-2, with D maybe TRBD1 (5 bases). The V gene's germline CDR1 is MNHNS and CDR2 SASEGT. V gave up 7 bases and J gave up 1 base, with 13 bases separating them. CDR3 size: 14 residues. In DNA, the CDR3 is TGTGCCAGCAAGGCCGAGGGACGTAACTATGGCTACACCTTC. Translating gives CASKAEGRNYGYTF.

This clonotype was found once. The gene calls are TRBV5-4 and TRBJ1-1; the match to TRBD1 covers 7 bases. The CDR3 extends over 11 amino acids. V was pared by 10 bases and J by 8 bases, with 8 bases of the junction left unmatched. CDR1 SGHNT and CDR2 YYREEE come from the germline V gene (reference sequence). The CDR3 is CAGGRDSEAFF. The CDR3 bases are TGTGCCGGGGGCCGGGACAGCGAAGCTTTCTTT.

J is TRBJ2-1 and V is TRBV20-1, with no clear D. The CDR3 has 11 amino acids. Deletions cut 8 bases from V and 4 bases from J, with 9 bases between. The germline V gene encodes CDR1 DFQATT and CDR2 SNEGSKA (reference sequence). The CDR3 reads CSLSRYNEQFF. The CDR3, as DNA: TGCAGTTTAAGCCGTTACAATGAGCAGTTCTTC.

This sequence joins TRBV27 and TRBJ2-3; 7 nucleotides agree with TRBD1. Germline values: CDR1 MNHEY, CDR2 SMNVEV (reference sequence). V lost 3 bases and J lost 1; bases outside the gene matches: 7. The CDR3 contains 16 residues. In DNA form, the CDR3 reads TGTGCCAGCAGTTTGTCCAGGGGGTACGGCACAGATACGCAGTATTTT. Encoded protein: CASSLSRGYGTDTQYF.

CDR3 sequence reads: CASSPPTGEFVEQYF. DNA of the CDR3: TGTGCCAGCAGTCCCCCGACAGGGGAGTTTGTCGAGCAGTACTTC. The rearrangement links TRBV21-1 to TRBJ2-7; the table's D gene call, TRBD1, was not cross checked with the DNA. TRBV21-1 is a recognized pseudogene. The CDR3 is made up of 15 amino acids.

This clonotype has more than one count but fewer than ten. The rearrangement links TRBV27 to TRBJ1-6; D remains unclear. This CDR3 is built from 13 residues. Trimming removed 2 bases from V and 8 bases from J, with 7 bases in between. Germline V gene sequence: CDR1 MNHEY, CDR2 SMNVEV (reference sequence). In DNA form, the CDR3 reads TGTGCCAGCAGTTTAAAGGTCCATTCACCCCTCCACTTT. Translating it yields CASSLKVHSPLHF.

The rearrangement uses TRBV20-1 and TRBJ2-4, with 9 bases that match TRBD2. CDR3 length equals 13 residues. The V and J ends lost 4 bases and 3 bases, in that order; junction bases with no gene match: 1. CDR1 is DFQATT and CDR2 is SNEGSKA in the germline V gene (reference sequence). The CDR3 protein is CSAIAGVKNIQYF. CDR3 bases: TGCAGTGCTATAGCGGGAGTCAAAAACATTCAGTACTTC.

The chain links TRBV24-1 to TRBJ1-1, with D hard to call. Germline-derived CDR1 and CDR2 are KGHDR and SFDVKD. With 4 bases removed from V and 8 bases from J, the gap between germline ends came to 13 bases. This CDR3 is built from 13 residues. The CDR3 protein is CATSDPGLQEAFF. The CDR3 DNA reads as TGTGCCACCAGTGACCCCGGGTTGCAAGAAGCTTTCTTT.

The chain is built from TRBV10-3 and TRBJ1-1; D perhaps matches TRBD1 (6 bases). The CDR3 loop spans 15 amino acids. Germline values: CDR1 ENHRY, CDR2 SYGVKD. V shed 3 bases and J shed 6 bases, with 17 bases lying between them. CDR3 nucleotide sequence: TGTGCCATCAGTGAACACCCTACAGGGAAGCCTGAAGCTTTCTTT. This sequence encodes CAISEHPTGKPEAFF.

The genes are TRBV15 and TRBJ2-1; D is undetermined. Deletions cut 1 base from V and 9 bases from J, with 13 bases between. CDR3 length: 14 residues. Germline-derived CDR1 and CDR2 are LNHNV and YYDKDF (reference sequence). This CDR3 reads CATSRALDPAEQFF. CDR3 coding DNA: TGTGCCACCAGCAGAGCTCTAGATCCAGCTGAGCAGTTCTTC.

V gene TRBV6-1 combines with J gene TRBJ2-1; 7 bases fit TRBD2. The CDR3 spans 15 residues. The V segment lost 4 bases and the J segment 3 bases; nucleotides outside the gene matches: 6. Looked up from germline, CDR1 is MNHNS and CDR2 is SASEGT. Written as DNA, the CDR3 is TGTGCCAGCAGTGCTCCTAGCGGAGTCTACAATGAGCAGTTCTTC. It specifies CASSAPSGVYNEQFF.